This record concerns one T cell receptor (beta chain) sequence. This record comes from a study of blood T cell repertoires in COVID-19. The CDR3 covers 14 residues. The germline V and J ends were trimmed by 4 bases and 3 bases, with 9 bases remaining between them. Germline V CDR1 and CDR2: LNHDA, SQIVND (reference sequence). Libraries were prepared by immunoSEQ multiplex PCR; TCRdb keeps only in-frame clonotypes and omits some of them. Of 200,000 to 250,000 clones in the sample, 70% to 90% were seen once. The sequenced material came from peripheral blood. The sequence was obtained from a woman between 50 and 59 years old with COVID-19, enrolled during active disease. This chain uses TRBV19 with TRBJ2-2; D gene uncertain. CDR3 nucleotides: TGTGCCAGTAGTACGTTCAGCGACACCGGGGAGCTGTTTTTT. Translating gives CASSTFSDTGELFF.